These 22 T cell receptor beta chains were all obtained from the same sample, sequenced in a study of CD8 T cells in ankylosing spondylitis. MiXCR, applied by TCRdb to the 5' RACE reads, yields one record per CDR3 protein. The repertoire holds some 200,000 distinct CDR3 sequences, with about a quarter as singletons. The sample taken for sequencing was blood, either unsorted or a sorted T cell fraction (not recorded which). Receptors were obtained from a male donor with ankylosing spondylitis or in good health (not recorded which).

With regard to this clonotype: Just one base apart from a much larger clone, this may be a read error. CDR3 sequence: CATSDRASLGGKDIQYF. DNA for the CDR3: TGTGCCACCAGTGACCGGGCGTCTCTGGGTGGCAAAGACATTCAGTACTTC. The gene calls are TRBV24-1 and TRBJ2-4; D unresolved. Per the germline V gene, CDR1 is KGHDR and CDR2 is SFDVKD. The CDR3 totals 17 residues.

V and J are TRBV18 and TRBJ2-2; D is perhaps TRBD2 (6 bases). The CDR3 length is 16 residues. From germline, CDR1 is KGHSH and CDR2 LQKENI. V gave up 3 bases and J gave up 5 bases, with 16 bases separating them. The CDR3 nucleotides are TGTGCCAGCTCACCGACTGGAGGACTACAGACCGGGGAGCTGTTTTTT. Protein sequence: CASSPTGGLQTGELFF.

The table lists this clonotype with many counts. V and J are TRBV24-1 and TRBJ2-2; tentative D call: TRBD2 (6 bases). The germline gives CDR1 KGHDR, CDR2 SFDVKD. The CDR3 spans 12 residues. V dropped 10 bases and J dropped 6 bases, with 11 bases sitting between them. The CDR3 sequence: CATQREAGELFF. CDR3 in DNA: TGTGCCACTCAAAGGGAGGCCGGGGAGCTGTTTTTT.

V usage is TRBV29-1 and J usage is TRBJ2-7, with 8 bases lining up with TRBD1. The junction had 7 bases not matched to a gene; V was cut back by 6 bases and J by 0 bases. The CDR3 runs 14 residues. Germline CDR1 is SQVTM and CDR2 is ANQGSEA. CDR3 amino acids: CSVATGVSSYEQYF. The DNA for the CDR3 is TGCAGCGTCGCGACAGGGGTCTCCTCCTACGAGCAGTACTTC.

CDR3 protein: CSVSTSGAYNEQFF. CDR3 coding DNA: TGCAGCGTTTCCACTAGCGGGGCTTACAATGAGCAGTTCTTC. This chain joins TRBV29-1 and TRBJ2-1, with TRBD2 matching over 10 bases. Per germline, CDR1 SQVTM and CDR2 ANQGSEA. The CDR3 is 14 amino acids. With V trimmed by 5 bases and J by 4 bases, 5 bases remained unmatched.

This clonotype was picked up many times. CDR3 loop: CASSLNGASATQYF. CDR3 DNA sequence: TGTGCCAGCAGTTTAAATGGGGCGTCGGCGACCCAGTACTTC. V is TRBV12-3 or TRBV12-4 and J is TRBJ2-5, with D possibly matching TRBD1 (5 bases). This CDR3 spans 14 amino acids. The V and J ends lost 2 bases and 7 bases respectively, with 14 bases between them.

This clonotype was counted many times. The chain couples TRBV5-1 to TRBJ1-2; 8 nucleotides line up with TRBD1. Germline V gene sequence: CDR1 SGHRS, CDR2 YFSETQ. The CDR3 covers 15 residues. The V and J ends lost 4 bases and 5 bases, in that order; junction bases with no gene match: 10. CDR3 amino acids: CASSPGQGALYGYTF. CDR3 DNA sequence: TGCGCCAGCAGCCCAGGACAGGGAGCCCTTTATGGCTACACCTTC.

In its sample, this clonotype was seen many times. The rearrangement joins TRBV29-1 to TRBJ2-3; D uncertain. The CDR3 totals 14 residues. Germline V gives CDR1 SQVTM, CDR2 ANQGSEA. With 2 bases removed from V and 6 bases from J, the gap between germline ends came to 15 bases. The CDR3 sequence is CSVEPRTLGDTQYF. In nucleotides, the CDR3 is TGCAGCGTTGAACCGCGGACCCTGGGGGATACGCAGTATTTT.

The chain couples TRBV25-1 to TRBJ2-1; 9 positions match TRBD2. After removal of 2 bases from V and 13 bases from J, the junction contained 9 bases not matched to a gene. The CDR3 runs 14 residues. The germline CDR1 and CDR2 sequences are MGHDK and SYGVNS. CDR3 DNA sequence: TGTGCCAGCAGTGAAGTATCCTATAGCGGGAGCCAGTTCTTC. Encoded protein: CASSEVSYSGSQFF.

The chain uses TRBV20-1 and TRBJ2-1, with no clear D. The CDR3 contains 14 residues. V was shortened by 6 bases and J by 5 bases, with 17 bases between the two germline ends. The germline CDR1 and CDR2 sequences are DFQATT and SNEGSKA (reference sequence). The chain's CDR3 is CSAVVLVEHNEQFF. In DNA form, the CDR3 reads TGCAGTGCCGTGGTCCTGGTGGAGCACAATGAGCAGTTCTTC.

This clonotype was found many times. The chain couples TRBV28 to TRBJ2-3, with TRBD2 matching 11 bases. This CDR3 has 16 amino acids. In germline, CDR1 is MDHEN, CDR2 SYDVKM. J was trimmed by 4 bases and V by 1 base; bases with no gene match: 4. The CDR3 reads CASSLFSGRGSDTQYF. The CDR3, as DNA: TGTGCCAGCAGTTTATTTAGCGGGAGGGGGTCAGATACGCAGTATTTT.

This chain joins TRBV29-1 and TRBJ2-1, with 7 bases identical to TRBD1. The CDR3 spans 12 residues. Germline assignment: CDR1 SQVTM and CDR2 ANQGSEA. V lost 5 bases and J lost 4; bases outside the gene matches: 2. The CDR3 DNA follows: TGCAGCGTTACAGGGGCTTACAATGAGCAGTTCTTC. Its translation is CSVTGAYNEQFF.

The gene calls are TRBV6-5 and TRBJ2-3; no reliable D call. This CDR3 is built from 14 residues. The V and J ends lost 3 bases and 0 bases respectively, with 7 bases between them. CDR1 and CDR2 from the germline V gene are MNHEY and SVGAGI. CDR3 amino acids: CASSYVSSTDTQYF. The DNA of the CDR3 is TGTGCCAGCAGTTATGTATCTAGCACAGATACGCAGTATTTT.

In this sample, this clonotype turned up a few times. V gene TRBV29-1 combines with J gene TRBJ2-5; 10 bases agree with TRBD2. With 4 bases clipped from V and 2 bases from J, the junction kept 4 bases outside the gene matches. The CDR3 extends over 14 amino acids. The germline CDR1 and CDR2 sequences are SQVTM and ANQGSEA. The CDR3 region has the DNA TGCAGCGTTGGGAGCGGGAGGGGTCAAGAGACCCAGTACTTC. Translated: CSVGSGRGQETQYF.

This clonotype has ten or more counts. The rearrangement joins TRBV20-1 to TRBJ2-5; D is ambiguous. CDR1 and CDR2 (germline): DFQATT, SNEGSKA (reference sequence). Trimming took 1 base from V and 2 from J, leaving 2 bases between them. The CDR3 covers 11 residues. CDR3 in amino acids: CSARAQETQYF. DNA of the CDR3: TGCAGTGCTAGAGCTCAAGAGACCCAGTACTTC.

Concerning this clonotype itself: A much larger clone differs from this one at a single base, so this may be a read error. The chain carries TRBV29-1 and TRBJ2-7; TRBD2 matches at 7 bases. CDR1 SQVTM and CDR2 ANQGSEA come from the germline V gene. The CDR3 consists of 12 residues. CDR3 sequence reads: CSVNTGDYVQYF. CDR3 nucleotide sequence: TGCAGCGTCAATACGGGGGACTACGTGCAGTACTTC.

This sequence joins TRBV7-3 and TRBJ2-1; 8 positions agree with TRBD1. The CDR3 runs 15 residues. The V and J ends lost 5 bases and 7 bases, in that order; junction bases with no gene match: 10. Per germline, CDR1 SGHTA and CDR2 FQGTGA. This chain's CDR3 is CASSRPGGAGNEQFF. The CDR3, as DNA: TGTGCCAGCAGCCGGCCAGGGGGCGCGGGGAATGAGCAGTTCTTC.

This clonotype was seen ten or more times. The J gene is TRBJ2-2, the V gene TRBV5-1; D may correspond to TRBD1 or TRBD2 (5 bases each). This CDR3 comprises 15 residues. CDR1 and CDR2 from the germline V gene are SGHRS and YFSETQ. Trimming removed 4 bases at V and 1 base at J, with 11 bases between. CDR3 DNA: TGCGCCAGCAGCCTTGGGACGGAGAACACCGGGGAGCTGTTTTTT. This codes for CASSLGTENTGELFF.

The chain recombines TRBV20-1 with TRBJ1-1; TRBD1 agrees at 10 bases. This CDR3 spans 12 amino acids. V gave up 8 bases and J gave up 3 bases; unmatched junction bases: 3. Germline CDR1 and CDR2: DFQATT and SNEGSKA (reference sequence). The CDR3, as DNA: TGCAGTCCCGGACAGGGGGACACTGAAGCTTTCTTT. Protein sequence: CSPGQGDTEAFF.

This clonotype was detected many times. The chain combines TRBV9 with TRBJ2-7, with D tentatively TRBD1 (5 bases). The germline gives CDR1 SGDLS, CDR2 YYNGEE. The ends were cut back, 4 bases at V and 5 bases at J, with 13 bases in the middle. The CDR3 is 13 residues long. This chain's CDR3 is CASSTQGADEQYF. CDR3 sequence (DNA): TGTGCCAGCAGCACCCAGGGTGCGGACGAGCAGTACTTC.

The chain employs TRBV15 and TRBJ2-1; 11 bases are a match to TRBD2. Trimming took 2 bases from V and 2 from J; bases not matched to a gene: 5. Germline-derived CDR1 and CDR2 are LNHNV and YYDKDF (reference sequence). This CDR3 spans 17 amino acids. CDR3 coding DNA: TGTGCCACCAGCAGACCCCTGACTAGCGGGACCTACAATGAGCAGTTCTTC. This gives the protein CATSRPLTSGTYNEQFF. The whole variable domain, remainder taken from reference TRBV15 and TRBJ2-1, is DAMVIQNPRYQVTQFGKPVTLSCSQTLNHNVMYWYQQKSSQAPKLLFHYYDKDFNNEADTPDNFQSRRPNTSFCFLDIRSPGLGDTAMYLCATSRPLTSGTYNEQFFGPGTRLTVL.

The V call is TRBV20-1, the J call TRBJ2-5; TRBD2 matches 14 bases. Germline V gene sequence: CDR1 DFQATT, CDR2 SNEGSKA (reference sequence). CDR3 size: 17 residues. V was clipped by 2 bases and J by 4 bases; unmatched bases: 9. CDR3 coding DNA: TGCAGTGCTAGAACACAACAGGGACTAGCGGGAGTAGAGACCCAGTACTTC. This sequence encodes CSARTQQGLAGVETQYF.